This T cell receptor beta chain was captured by sequencing in a study of blood T cell repertoires in COVID-19. V gave up 8 bases and J gave up 3 bases; unmatched junction bases: 13. CDR1 and CDR2 (germline): SGHTA, FQGNSA. The CDR3 is 16 amino acids. Sequenced by immunoSEQ multiplex PCR; TCRdb stores in-frame clones only, minus some. The sample has a few hundred thousand clones, 70% to 90% seen once. The V call is TRBV7-2, the J call TRBJ2-1, with 7 bases matching TRBD2. This clonotype originated in a woman aged 25 to 45 who had recovered from COVID-19. The material sequenced was PBMCs or T cells enriched from blood (not recorded which). The CDR3 is CASHPYRGDFYNEQFF. Here the CDR3 DNA reads TGTGCCAGCCACCCTTACCGGGGGGATTTCTACAATGAGCAGTTCTTC.